This T cell receptor (beta chain) was profiled in a study of T-cell reconstitution after alpha-beta-depleted transplantation in children (TCRdb year 2016). About the full investigation: Using TCR repertoire profiling, the study followed T-cell immune reconstitution in a quantitative way in children after TCRalphabeta/CD19-depleted allogeneic hematopoietic cell transplantation.

Germline trimming: 3 bases from V, 0 bases from J; junction bases outside gene matches: 6. CDR1 and CDR2 are read off the germline V gene as SGHTA and FQGNSA. The CDR3, cysteine through phenylalanine, is 16 amino acids long. Only the CDR3 DNA is retained, 48 bases long and in frame from the first base. The treatment or condition label here, explained by the study, means: allogeneic hematopoietic cell transplantation with graft depleted of TCRalphabeta T cells and CD19 B cells. Transplant recipients were children who received TCRalphabeta/CD19-depleted allogeneic hematopoietic cell grafts. Findings and caveats that apply to the study as a whole: In some patients, the high TCRbeta diversity seen at day 60 was put down to recipient T cells and intrathymic progenitors that had survived conditioning. Apparently early alphabetaT-cell count recovery about two months after transplant reportedly relied on only several hundred rapidly expanded clones derived from non-depleted graft cells. Over subsequent months, a decline in hyperexpanded clone frequencies was noted, and after one year, T-cell counts and TCRbeta diversity were mostly ascribed to newly produced T cells.

Libraries were prepared through PCR. The data were produced on an Illumina HiSeq 2500. To normalize quantification of the TCRbeta repertoire, the TCR libraries were built with molecular barcoding that relied on unique molecular identifiers. TCRdb reprocessed the public reads (quality trimming at Q25 with fastp, clone calling with MiXCR) and kept in-frame beta chains. Here each entry gathers all rows of one CDR3 protein and keeps the most common genes and DNA. The sample table contains some 300,000 distinct CDR3 sequences; only one count was recorded for around 9.1% of them. Jointly, the top ten make up 7.5% of the sample. This clonotype has a handful of counts. Its binding antigen is unknown. The sample holds no much larger clone one base away, and base qualities are not on file.

Sequences were derived from PBMCs, sampled before TCRalphabeta/CD19-depleted stem cell transplant. The chain uses TRBV7-2 and TRBJ2-7; TRBD2 fits 9 bases in the junction. The clonotype originates from a boy younger than two with acute myeloid leukemia, due to receive a stem cell transplant. The DNA sequence reads TGTGCCAGCAGCTTGGTGGCGGGAGGGAGCTCCTACGAGCAGTACTTC. Its protein reads: CASSLVAGGSSYEQYF.